These 13 T cell receptor beta chains share one sample of origin, sequenced in a study of OX40 agonist ivuxolimab in advanced cancers. The table came from immunoSEQ multiplex PCR; TCRdb's copy has only in-frame clones and leaves some out. The table includes tens of thousands of clones, around three quarters detected once. Sequencing used CD4+ or CD8+ T cells sorted from blood, obtained in a trial of the OX40 agonist ivuxolimab. Receptors originate from an adult with an advanced solid tumor such as melanoma, head and neck, liver or kidney cancer.

The CDR3 bases are TGTGCCAGCCTCGGCGGGGGGAAGGCAGGGTCCACAGATACGCAGTATTTT. Translating it yields CASLGGGKAGSTDTQYF. This rearrangement joins TRBV7-9 to TRBJ2-3; 8 bases are a match to TRBD2. Germline CDR1 and CDR2: SEHNR and FQNEAQ (reference sequence). CDR3 length: 17 residues. The J segment lost 2 bases and the V segment lost 8 bases, leaving 15 bases of the junction unmatched.

In nucleotides, the CDR3 is TGTGCCAGCAGCTTTGACTACGAGAGGGCCAAAAACATTCAGTACTTC. It encodes CASSFDYERAKNIQYF. The rearrangement joins TRBV5-6 to TRBJ2-4; the D gene is possibly TRBD2 (5 bases). The CDR3 totals 16 residues. Trimming left V 2 bases short and J 1 base short, with 13 bases between. CDR1 and CDR2 from the germline V gene are SGHDT and YYEEEE.

The CDR3 sequence: CASSLDNDRLQETQYF. The CDR3 region has the DNA TGCGCCAGCAGCTTGGATAACGACAGATTGCAAGAGACCCAGTACTTC. V and J are TRBV5-1 and TRBJ2-5, with a tentative D call TRBD1 (5 bases). V dropped 0 bases and J dropped 2 bases, with 14 bases sitting between them. The CDR3 length is 16 residues. Germline V gene data show CDR1 as SGHRS and CDR2 as YFSETQ.

This chain uses TRBV6-5 with TRBJ2-7; D may be TRBD2 (5 bases). Germline V gives CDR1 MNHEY, CDR2 SVGAGI. The CDR3 is 13 amino acids. Trimming removed 2 bases from V and 4 bases from J, with 9 bases in between. The DNA for the CDR3 is TGTGCCAGCAGTTACGGGAGCGGATACGAGCAGTACTTC. Amino acids: CASSYGSGYEQYF.

The rearrangement links TRBV7-9 to TRBJ2-1, with no clear D. Germline lookup yields CDR1 SEHNR and CDR2 FQNEAQ (reference sequence). This CDR3 spans 11 amino acids. V was shortened by 7 bases and J by 9 bases, with 10 bases between the two germline ends. The chain's CDR3 is CASTLGSEQFF. The CDR3 nucleotides read TGTGCCAGCACCCTGGGTAGTGAGCAGTTCTTC.

The chain carries TRBV9 and TRBJ2-3, with 7 bases aligning to TRBD2. V shed 0 bases, J shed 2 bases, and the junction held 6 bases outside the gene matches. Germline CDR1 SGDLS, CDR2 YYNGEE. This CDR3 has 16 residues. The CDR3, as DNA: TGTGCCAGCAGCGTAGCCGGACTAGTTTCCACAGATACGCAGTATTTT. Protein sequence: CASSVAGLVSTDTQYF.

J is TRBJ1-5 and V is TRBV5-6, with D hard to call. CDR1 SGHDT and CDR2 YYEEEE come from the germline V gene. CDR3 length: 14 residues. The V end was cut by 2 bases, the J end by 0 bases, with 6 bases between. The CDR3 bases are TGTGCCAGCAGCTTTGGGGATAGCAATCAGCCCCAGCATTTT. This gives the protein CASSFGDSNQPQHF.

The rearrangement joins TRBV29-1 to TRBJ2-1; the match to TRBD1 covers 12 bases. From germline, CDR1 is SQVTM and CDR2 ANQGSEA. Trimming at V came to 7 bases and at J to 0 bases, leaving 19 bases not matched to a gene. This CDR3 contains 20 residues. The CDR3 DNA reads as TGCAGCGCCCTTCCCGGGACAGGGGGCGGCAGGCCGAGCTCCTACAATGAGCAGTTCTTC. It is translated as CSALPGTGGGRPSSYNEQFF.

The genes are TRBV2 and TRBJ1-2; D call uncertain. CDR3 length equals 11 residues. Trimming shortened V by 8 bases and J by 4 bases, and 8 bases separated the two germline ends. The germline gives CDR1 SNHLY, CDR2 FYNNEI. The CDR3 sequence is CASGSPYGYTF. CDR3 DNA sequence: TGTGCCAGCGGGAGCCCCTATGGCTACACCTTC.

In its sample, this clone was seen a few times. The chain combines TRBV4-3 with TRBJ1-1; a possible D gene is TRBD1 (5 bases). Trimming pared 0 bases from V and 3 bases from J, leaving 14 bases between. This CDR3 is built from 16 residues. Germline V CDR1 and CDR2: LGHNA, YSLEER. The CDR3 loop reads CASSQDTAGRDTEAFF. DNA for the CDR3: TGCGCCAGCAGCCAAGATACGGCAGGGAGAGACACTGAAGCTTTCTTT.

This clone appeared a few times. The DNA of the CDR3 is TGTGCCAGCAGTCTCTCGGATACGCAGTATTTT. This translates into CASSLSDTQYF. The V gene is TRBV2, the J gene TRBJ2-3; D gene unclear. Between the trimmed V and J ends, which lost 5 bases and 6 bases, there was a span of 6 bases. CDR1 and CDR2 from the germline V gene are SNHLY and FYNNEI. CDR3 length: 11 residues.

The gene calls are TRBV7-9 and TRBJ2-7, with 8 bases matching TRBD2. Per the germline V gene, CDR1 is SEHNR and CDR2 is FQNEAQ (reference sequence). V shed 4 bases, J shed 0 bases, and the junction held 11 bases outside the gene matches. The CDR3 contains 17 residues. CDR3 region: CASSYPLLAGSSYEQYF. CDR3 bases: TGTGCCAGCAGCTACCCCCTCTTAGCGGGGAGCTCCTACGAGCAGTACTTC.

This clone showed up just once. An end of the junction does not agree with germline; a read error may underlie this. The chain recombines TRBV6-4 with TRBJ2-7; the match to TRBD2 covers 7 bases. The germline V gene encodes CDR1 MRHNA and CDR2 SNTAGT. The CDR3 length is 14 residues. In nucleotides, the CDR3 is TGTGCCATCAGTGGGGGGGTAAAAGACTACGAGCAGTACTTC. Encoded protein: CAISGGVKDYEQYF.